This T cell receptor (beta chain) appears in the sequencing data of a study of cytomegalovirus exposure and HLA in healthy donors. Turning to the study itself: An earlier analysis identified 120 million or so unique TCR beta sequences in some 170 million T cells. General study points: Most TCR sequences showed up rarely, but some public TCRs showed up in many donors. Per a prior analysis, the majority of TCR beta V segments were productive roughly 90% or roughly 30% of the time.

This clone was seen a handful of times. Its antigen is unknown. PCR used 60 Vbeta primers and 13 Jbeta primers. How the authors handled the data: About 10 million of tens of millions of unique TCR beta chains were shared, per a later count. TCRdb's table, derived via immunoSEQ multiplex PCR, lists solely in-frame clones and lacks some. Clone size and the V and J calls come from that table; the DNA yielded D and trimming. The table records some 30,000 clones, 40% to 45% of them present only once. The CDR3 totals 12 residues. J gave up 6 bases and V 4 bases, and 2 bases lay outside the gene matches. Germline V gene sequence: CDR1 KGHSH, CDR2 LQKENI.

The sequenced sample consisted of PBMCs. The sequence was collected from a woman in her forties or fifties in good health and CMV-seronegative. The chain joins TRBV18 to TRBJ1-1, with 7 bases fitting TRBD1. In DNA, the CDR3 is TGTGCCAGCTCACGCACAGGGGCTGAAGCTTTCTTT. It specifies CASSRTGAEAFF.